This is a list of T cell receptor beta chains from one sample in a study of control samples from healthy donors and cancer patients. Here immunoSEQ multiplex PCR was the method, and the copy in TCRdb shows in-frame clones only, minus some. The sample yields 12,000 to 15,000 clones, about 80% seen once. The sample comprised formalin-fixed, paraffin-embedded tissue. Every receptor here comes from a female donor with lung cancer. Both conserved end residues are part of each CDR3. The D gene is left open where the match is weak. Rows may omit the clone size; those that give it use once, few, many or a size class.

>TRBJ1-1|.|.|TRBV5-8
CASSLVYVRDTEAFF
TGTGCCAGCAGCTTGGTGTACGTGAGGGACACTGAAGCTTTCTTT
>TRBJ2-1|.|TRBD2|TRBV2
CASSLGLASGEQFF
TGTGCCAGCAGCCTGGGACTAGCCTCGGGAGAGCAGTTCTTC
>TRBJ2-1|few|.|TRBV27
CASTHHNEQFF
TGTGCCAGCACCCATCACAATGAGCAGTTCTTC
>TRBJ2-3|.|.|TRBV9
CASSVFSTSSTDTQYF
TGTGCCAGCAGCGTATTCAGTACTAGCAGTACAGATACGCAGTATTTT
>TRBJ1-5|.|TRBD1|TRBV19
CASRRGQGAYQPQHF
TGTGCCAGTAGGCGGGGACAGGGGGCCTATCAGCCCCAGCATTTT
>TRBJ2-7|.|TRBD2|TRBV4-2
CASSQGAGASYEQYF
TGTGCCAGCAGCCAAGGAGCGGGGGCCTCCTACGAGCAGTACTTC
>TRBJ2-7|.|TRBD2|TRBV28
CASSFTGLAGVGNF
TGTGCCAGCAGTTTTACGGGACTAGCGGGAGTGGGGAACTTC
>TRBJ1-1|.|.|TRBV30
CAWSVYGSRSTEAFF
TGTGCCTGGAGTGTATACGGTTCGCGGTCGACAGAAGCTTTCTTT
>TRBJ1-2|.|.|TRBV5-1
CASSPGPGNYGYTF
TGCGCCAGCAGCCCGGGGCCAGGTAACTATGGCTACACCTTC
>TRBJ2-5|.|.|TRBV13
CASSGAGLFQETQYF
TGTGCCAGCAGCGGGGCGGGGCTATTCCAAGAGACCCAGTACTTC
>TRBJ1-1|.|TRBD1|TRBV5-6
CASSPGTANIGTEAFF
TGTGCCAGCAGCCCGGGGACAGCTAACATCGGGACTGAAGCTTTCTTT
>TRBJ1-2|.|TRBD1|TRBV10-3
CASAGQAASYGYTF
TGTGCCTCCGCAGGACAGGCCGCCTCCTATGGCTACACCTTC
>TRBJ2-1|few|.|TRBV3-1/TRBV3-2
CASSTIGGLTNNEQFF
TGTGCCAGCAGCACAATCGGGGGCCTAACCAACAATGAGCAGTTCTTC
>TRBJ2-1|.|.|TRBV7-9
CASSLGGAGAGNEQFF
TGTGCCAGCAGCTTAGGCGGGGCGGGGGCCGGGAATGAGCAGTTCTTC
>TRBJ2-7|.|TRBD2|TRBV12-3/TRBV12-4
CASSSAGGHEQYF
TGTGCCAGCTCTTCAGCGGGGGGCCACGAGCAGTACTTC
>TRBJ1-1|few|.|TRBV16
CASSQILAEAFF
TGTGCCAGCAGCCAAATTCTCGCTGAAGCTTTCTTT
>TRBJ1-6|.|.|TRBV7-9
CASSLPNSPLHF
TGTGCCAGCAGCCTACCTAATTCACCCCTCCACTTT
>TRBJ1-2|once|.|TRBV15
CATSENNYGYTF
TGTGCCACCAGCGAGAATAACTATGGCTACACCTTC
>TRBJ2-1|once|.|TRBV11-1
CASSFSRSYNEQFF
TGTGCCAGCAGCTTCTCCAGGTCCTACAATGAGCAGTTCTTC
>TRBJ2-1|.|TRBD2|TRBV27
CASSLFGASGGTEQFF
TGTGCCAGCAGTTTATTCGGGGCTAGCGGGGGCACTGAGCAGTTCTTC
>TRBJ2-5|medium-sized|TRBD1|TRBV28
CASSPGQIVETQYF
TGTGCCAGCAGTCCGGGACAGATAGTAGAGACCCAGTACTTC
>TRBJ1-1|few|.|TRBV2
CASNYRVNTEAFF
TGTGCCAGCAACTACAGGGTAAACACTGAAGCTTTCTTT
>TRBJ1-1|.|TRBD1|TRBV19
CASSLRTGVAVAFF
TGTGCCAGTAGTCTAAGGACAGGGGTAGCGGTAGCTTTCTTT
>TRBJ2-2|.|TRBD2|TRBV18
CASSPQGGPNTGELFF
TGTGCCAGCTCACCACAGGGAGGGCCGAACACCGGGGAGCTGTTTTTT
>TRBJ1-4|.|.|TRBV5-1
CASSLEGIINEKLFF
TGCGCCAGCAGCTTGGAAGGGATTATTAATGAAAAACTGTTTTTT
>TRBJ2-1|.|TRBD2|TRBV10-3
CAIGRGTSGTYNEQFF
TGTGCCATCGGCAGAGGGACTAGCGGGACTTACAATGAGCAGTTCTTC
>TRBJ1-3|.|TRBD1|TRBV27
CASGDRALQGNTIYF
TGTGCCAGCGGTGACAGGGCGCTTCAGGGAAACACCATATATTTT
>TRBJ1-4|.|.|TRBV4-3
CVSSQGAGSEKLFF
TGCGTCAGCAGCCAAGGAGCAGGATCCGAAAAACTGTTTTTT
>TRBJ1-2|.|.|TRBV7-2
CASSLAGHGYTF
TGTGCCAGCAGCTTAGCAGGGCATGGCTACACCTTC
>TRBJ1-2|once|TRBD1|TRBV11-2
CASSSWEQGLYGYTF
TGTGCCAGCAGCTCCTGGGAACAGGGGCTCTATGGCTACACCTTC
>TRBJ2-5|.|.|TRBV7-9
CASSLVGAGETQYF
TGTGCCAGCAGCTTAGTGGGGGCGGGGGAGACCCAGTACTTC
>TRBJ1-2|.|.|TRBV5-6
CASSLVRQRGGYTF
TGTGCCAGCAGCTTGGTCCGGCAGCGTGGCGGCTACACCTTC
>TRBJ1-1|.|.|TRBV5-4
CASSLDQATEAFF
TGTGCCAGCAGCTTGGACCAAGCCACTGAAGCTTTCTTT
>TRBJ1-1|once|TRBD1|TRBV7-2
CASNEGSYRGQAFF
TGTGCCAGCAACGAGGGGTCCTACAGGGGGCAAGCTTTCTTT